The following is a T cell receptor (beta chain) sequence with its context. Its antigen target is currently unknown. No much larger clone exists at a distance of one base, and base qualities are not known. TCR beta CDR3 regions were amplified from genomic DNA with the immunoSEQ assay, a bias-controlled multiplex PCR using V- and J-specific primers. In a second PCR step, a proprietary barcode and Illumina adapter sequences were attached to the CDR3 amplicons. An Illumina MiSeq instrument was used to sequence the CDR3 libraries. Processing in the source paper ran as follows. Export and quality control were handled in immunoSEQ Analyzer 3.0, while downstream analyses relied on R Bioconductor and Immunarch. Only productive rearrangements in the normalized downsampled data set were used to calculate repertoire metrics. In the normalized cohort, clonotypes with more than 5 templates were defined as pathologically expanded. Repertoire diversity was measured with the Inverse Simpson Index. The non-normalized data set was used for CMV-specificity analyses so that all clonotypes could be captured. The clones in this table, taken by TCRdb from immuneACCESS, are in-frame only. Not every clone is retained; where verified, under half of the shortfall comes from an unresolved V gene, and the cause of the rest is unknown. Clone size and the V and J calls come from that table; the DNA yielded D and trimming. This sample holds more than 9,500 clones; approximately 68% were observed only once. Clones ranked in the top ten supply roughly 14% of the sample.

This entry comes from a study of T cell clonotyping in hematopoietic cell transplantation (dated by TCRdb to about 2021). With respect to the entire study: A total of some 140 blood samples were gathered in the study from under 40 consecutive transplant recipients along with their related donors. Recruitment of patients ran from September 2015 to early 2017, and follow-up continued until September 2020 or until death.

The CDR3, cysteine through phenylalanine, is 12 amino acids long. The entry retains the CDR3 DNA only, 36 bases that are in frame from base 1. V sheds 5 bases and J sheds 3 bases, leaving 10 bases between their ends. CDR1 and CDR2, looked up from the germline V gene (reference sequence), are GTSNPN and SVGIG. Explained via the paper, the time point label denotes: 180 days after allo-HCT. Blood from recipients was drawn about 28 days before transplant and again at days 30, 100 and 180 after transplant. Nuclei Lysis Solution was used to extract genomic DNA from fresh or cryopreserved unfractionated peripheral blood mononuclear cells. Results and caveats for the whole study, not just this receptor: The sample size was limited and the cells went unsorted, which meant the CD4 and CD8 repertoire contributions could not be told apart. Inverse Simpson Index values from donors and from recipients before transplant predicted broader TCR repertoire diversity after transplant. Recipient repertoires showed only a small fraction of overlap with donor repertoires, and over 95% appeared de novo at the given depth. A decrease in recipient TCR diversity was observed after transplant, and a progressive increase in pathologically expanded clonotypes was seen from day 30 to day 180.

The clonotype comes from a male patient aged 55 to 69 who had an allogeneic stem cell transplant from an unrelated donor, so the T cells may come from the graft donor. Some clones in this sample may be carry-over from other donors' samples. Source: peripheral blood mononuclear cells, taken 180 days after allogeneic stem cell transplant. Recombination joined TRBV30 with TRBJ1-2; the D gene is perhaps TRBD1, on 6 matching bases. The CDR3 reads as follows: CAWDRIDYGYTF. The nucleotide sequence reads TGTGCCTGGGACAGGATTGACTATGGCTACACCTTC.